This TCR beta chain was sequenced during a study of blood T cells in healthy people across ages. Overall study results and limits: Calculation of diversity from one million T cells yielded estimates considered to be underestimates. Donor CMV infection status was unknown, possibly confounding age-related changes in expanded clonotypes. Roughly linearly, TCR beta diversity per million T cells fell as age increased.

The authors ran a second PCR of 7 to 11 cycles using a sample-barcoded 5' primer and a J-beta primer mix. Sequencing of every sample gave 2.5 million or more CDR3-containing paired-end reads. TCRdb reanalysed the 5' RACE reads using MiXCR and keeps one entry per CDR3 protein. This table holds some 1.1 million distinct CDR3 sequences, about two fifths found once. As regards this clonotype: Its cognate antigen is unknown.

This TCR was sampled from a man in his late teens or twenties in good health. The sequencing sample was made of blood.

In nucleotides, the CDR3 is TGCGCCAGCAGCGCATCAGGGGGAATCGGGAACACTGAAGCTTTCTTT. Protein sequence: CASSASGGIGNTEAFF. J is TRBJ1-1 and V is TRBV5-1; 7 bases are shared with TRBD1. Germline values: CDR1 SGHRS, CDR2 YFSETQ. The length of the CDR3 is 16 residues. Losses at the gene ends were 4 bases for V and 1 base for J; bases not matched to a gene: 10.